The 7 T cell receptor beta chains below come from one sample, sequenced in a study of blood T cell repertoires in COVID-19 (dated by TCRdb to 2020 to 2022). Library preparation used the immunoSEQ multiplex PCR assay. Held by TCRdb, this immuneACCESS table contains in-frame sequences only and omits some clones. Under half of the omission traces to an unresolved V gene where checked; the cause of the rest is unknown. The sample table lists about 84,000 clones, 83% of them with a count of one. The ten top clones hold about 29% of the sample. Material for sequencing was peripheral blood. These receptors all stem from a woman older than 75 with acute or convalescent COVID-19.

The chain uses TRBV7-8 and TRBJ2-7; D is perhaps TRBD2 (6 bases). V gave up 7 bases and J gave up 7 bases, with 17 bases separating them. Germline CDR1 reads SGHVS; CDR2 reads FQNEAQ. The CDR3 is 13 residues long. The CDR3 DNA reads TGTGCCAGCACCTCCGGGTCTGGAGGGGAGCAGTACTTC. This translates into CASTSGSGGEQYF.

DNA for the CDR3: TGTGCCAGCAGTTATAGGGGTGGTTCGGCCGGGGAGCTGTTTTTT. Its translation: CASSYRGGSAGELFF. The chain links TRBV6-2 or TRBV6-3 to TRBJ2-2; possible D gene TRBD1, 5 bases. The CDR3 has 15 amino acids. The V and J ends lost 3 bases and 6 bases respectively, with 14 bases between them. Germline loops: CDR1 MNHEY, CDR2 SVGEGT.

CDR3 nucleotides: TGTGCCAGCAGTGACCCGGGACTAGCGCATGGCGAGCAGTTCTTC. It yields the protein CASSDPGLAHGEQFF. The J gene is TRBJ2-1, the V gene TRBV25-1; 10 nucleotides match TRBD2. Germline V gives CDR1 MGHDK, CDR2 SYGVNS. The CDR3 has 15 amino acids. Losses at the gene ends were 3 bases for V and 10 bases for J; bases not matched to a gene: 9.

V and J are TRBV19 and TRBJ1-5, with a weak D call TRBD1 (5 bases). This CDR3 is 13 amino acids long. V was cut by 4 bases and J by 5 bases, with 9 bases left in between. Germline values: CDR1 LNHDA, CDR2 SQIVND (reference sequence). CDR3 loop: CASSTRGDQPQHF. CDR3 nucleotide sequence: TGTGCCAGTAGTACCCGGGGGGATCAGCCCCAGCATTTT.

J is TRBJ2-6 and V is TRBV5-4, with 7 bases lining up with TRBD1. The CDR3 extends over 17 amino acids. Trimming cost V 3 bases and J 2 bases; bases outside gene matches: 8. Per the germline V gene, CDR1 is SGHNT and CDR2 is YYREEE (reference sequence). CDR3: CASSSPVDRAGANVLTF. The DNA of the CDR3 is TGTGCCAGCAGCTCGCCCGTAGACAGGGCTGGGGCCAACGTCCTGACTTTC. Variable domain in full (rest from reference TRBV5-4 and TRBJ2-6): ETGVTQSPTHLIKTRGQQVTLRCSSQSGHNTVSWYQQALGQGPQFIFQYYREEENGRGNFPPRFSGLQFPNYSSELNVNALELDDSALYLCASSSPVDRAGANVLTFGAGSRLTVL.

The chain is built from TRBV19 and TRBJ1-1; D unresolved. Germline values: CDR1 LNHDA, CDR2 SQIVND (reference sequence). The V end lost 1 base, the J end lost 7 bases, and 7 bases lay between the germline ends. This CDR3 has 12 amino acids. CDR3: CASSIAGYEAFF. The DNA for the CDR3 is TGTGCCAGTAGTATAGCCGGGTATGAAGCTTTCTTT.

The V and J genes are TRBV5-1 and TRBJ2-7, with D perhaps matching TRBD1 (5 bases). Trimming stripped 0 bases from V and 2 bases from J, with 12 bases between. The CDR3 contains 15 residues. Germline V CDR1 and CDR2: SGHRS, YFSETQ. This CDR3 reads CASSLAVGRAYEQYF. DNA for the CDR3: TGCGCCAGCAGCTTGGCCGTGGGCAGGGCCTACGAGCAGTACTTC.